The count of the clone carrying this T cell receptor beta chain is one. This sample was included in a study of patients and donors after allogeneic stem cell transplantation. TCRdb re-called the RT-PCR reads through MiXCR, storing one row per CDR3 protein. The data show about 200,000 distinct CDR3 sequences, with around 40% seen just once and 9.5% to 13% held by the top ten. The CDR3 contains 15 residues. Trimming took off 3 bases at V and 1 base at J, with 10 bases between the two ends. This sequence originates from a human donor who was either an allogeneic HSCT recipient or a stem cell or donor lymphocyte infusion donor (not recorded which). It is not recorded whose cells these are; they may come from a transplant donor. Sequences were obtained from blood, either unsorted or a sorted T cell fraction (not recorded which). The V and J genes are TRBV12-3 or TRBV12-4 and TRBJ2-4; D not certain. CDR3 coding DNA: TGTGCCAGCAGTTTCACGGTGGGGGCCAAAAACATTCAGTACTTC. Translated, it gives CASSFTVGAKNIQYF.